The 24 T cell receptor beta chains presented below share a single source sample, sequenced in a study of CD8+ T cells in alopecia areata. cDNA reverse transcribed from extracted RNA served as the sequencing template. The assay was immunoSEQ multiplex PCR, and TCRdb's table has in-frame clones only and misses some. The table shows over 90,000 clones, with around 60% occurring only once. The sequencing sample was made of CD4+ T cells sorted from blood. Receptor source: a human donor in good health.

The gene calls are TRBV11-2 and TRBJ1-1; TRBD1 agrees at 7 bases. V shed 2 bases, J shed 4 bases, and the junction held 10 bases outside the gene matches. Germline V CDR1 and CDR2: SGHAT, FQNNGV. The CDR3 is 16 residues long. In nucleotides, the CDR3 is TGTGCCAGCAGCTTATCCGGGACAGTCTCCTCCACTGAAGCTTTCTTT. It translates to CASSLSGTVSSTEAFF.

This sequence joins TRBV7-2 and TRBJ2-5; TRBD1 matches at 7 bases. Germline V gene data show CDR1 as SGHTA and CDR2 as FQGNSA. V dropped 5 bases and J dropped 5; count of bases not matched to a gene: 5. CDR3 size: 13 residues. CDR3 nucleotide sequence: TGTGCCAGCAGCCGAGACAGGGCCGAGACCCAGTACTTC. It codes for CASSRDRAETQYF. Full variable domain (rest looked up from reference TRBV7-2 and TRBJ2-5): GAGVSQSPSNKVTEKGKDVELRCDPISGHTALYWYRQSLGQGLEFLIYFQGNSAPDKSGLPSDRFSAERTGGSVSTLTIQRTQQEDSAVYLCASSRDRAETQYFGPGTRLLVL.

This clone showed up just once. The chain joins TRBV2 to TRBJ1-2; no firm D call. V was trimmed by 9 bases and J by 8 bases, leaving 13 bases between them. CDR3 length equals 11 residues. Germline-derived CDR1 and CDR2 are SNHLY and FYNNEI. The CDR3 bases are TGTGCCAGAGGCCGCGGAGGCGGCTACACCTTC. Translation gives CARGRGGGYTF.

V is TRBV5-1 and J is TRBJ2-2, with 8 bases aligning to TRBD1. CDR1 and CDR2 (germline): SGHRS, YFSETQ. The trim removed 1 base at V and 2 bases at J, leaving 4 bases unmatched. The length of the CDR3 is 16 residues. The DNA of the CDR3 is TGCGCCAGCAGCTTGTCGGGACAGGTTAACACCGGGGAGCTGTTTTTT. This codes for CASSLSGQVNTGELFF.

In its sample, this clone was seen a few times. This CDR3 reads CASSLQGQNSYEQYF. The CDR3 bases are TGTGCCAGCTCGCTACAGGGGCAAAACTCCTACGAGCAGTACTTC. This chain links TRBV18 with TRBJ2-7; the match to TRBD1 covers 7 bases. The germline gives CDR1 KGHSH, CDR2 LQKENI. CDR3 size: 15 residues. Unmatched junction bases numbered 8, after V lost 6 bases and J lost 0 bases.

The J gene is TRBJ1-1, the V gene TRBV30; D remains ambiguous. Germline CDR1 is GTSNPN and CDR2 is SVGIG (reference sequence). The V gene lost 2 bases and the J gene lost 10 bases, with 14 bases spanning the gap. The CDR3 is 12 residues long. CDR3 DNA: TGTGCCTGGAGTCGATCGGTAGCTGGAGCTTTCTTT. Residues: CAWSRSVAGAFF.

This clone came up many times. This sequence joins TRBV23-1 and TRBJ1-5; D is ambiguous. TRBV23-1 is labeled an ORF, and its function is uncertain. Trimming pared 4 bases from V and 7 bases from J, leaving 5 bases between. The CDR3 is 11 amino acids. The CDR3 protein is CASSLSQPQHF. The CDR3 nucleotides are TGCGCCAGCAGTCTGAGCCAGCCCCAGCATTTT.

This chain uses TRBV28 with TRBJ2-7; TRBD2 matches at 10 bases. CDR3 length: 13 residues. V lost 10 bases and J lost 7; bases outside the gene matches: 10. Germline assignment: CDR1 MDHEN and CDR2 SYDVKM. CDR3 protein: CATTSGGASEQYF. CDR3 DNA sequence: TGTGCCACCACAAGCGGGGGGGCTAGTGAGCAGTACTTC.

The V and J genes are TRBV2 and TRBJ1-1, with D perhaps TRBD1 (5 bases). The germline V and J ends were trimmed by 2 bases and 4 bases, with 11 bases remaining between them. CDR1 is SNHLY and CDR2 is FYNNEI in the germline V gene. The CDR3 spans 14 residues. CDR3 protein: CASSEQGEITEAFF. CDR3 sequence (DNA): TGTGCCAGCAGTGAACAGGGAGAAATCACTGAAGCTTTCTTT.

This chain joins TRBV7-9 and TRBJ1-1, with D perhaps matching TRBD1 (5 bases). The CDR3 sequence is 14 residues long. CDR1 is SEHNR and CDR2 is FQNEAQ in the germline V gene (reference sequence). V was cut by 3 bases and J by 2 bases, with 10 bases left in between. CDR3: CASSFSGPNTEAFF. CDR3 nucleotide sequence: TGTGCCAGCAGCTTCTCGGGGCCAAACACTGAAGCTTTCTTT.

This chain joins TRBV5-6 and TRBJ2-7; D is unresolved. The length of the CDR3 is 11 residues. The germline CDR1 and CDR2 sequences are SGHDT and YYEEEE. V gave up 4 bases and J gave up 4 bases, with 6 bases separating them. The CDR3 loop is CASSGEYEQYF. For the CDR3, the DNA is TGTGCCAGCAGCGGAGAATACGAGCAGTACTTC.

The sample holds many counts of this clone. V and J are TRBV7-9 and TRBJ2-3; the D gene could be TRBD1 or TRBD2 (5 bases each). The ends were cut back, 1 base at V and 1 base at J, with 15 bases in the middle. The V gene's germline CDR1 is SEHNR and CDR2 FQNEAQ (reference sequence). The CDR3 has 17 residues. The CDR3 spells CASSLGATGARTDTQYF. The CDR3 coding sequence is TGTGCCAGCAGCTTAGGGGCCACCGGGGCGCGCACAGATACGCAGTATTTT.

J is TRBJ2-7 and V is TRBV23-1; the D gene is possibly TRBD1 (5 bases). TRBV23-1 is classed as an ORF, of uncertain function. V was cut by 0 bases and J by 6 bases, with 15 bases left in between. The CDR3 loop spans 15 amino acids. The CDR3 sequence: CASSQSSREGREQYF. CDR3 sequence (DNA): TGCGCCAGCAGTCAATCGTCCAGGGAAGGGCGCGAGCAGTACTTC.

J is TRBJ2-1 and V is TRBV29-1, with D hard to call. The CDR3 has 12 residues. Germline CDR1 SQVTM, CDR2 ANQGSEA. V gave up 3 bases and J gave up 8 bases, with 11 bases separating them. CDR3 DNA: TGCAGCGTTGAGCCAGGTTCGCATGAGCAGTTCTTC. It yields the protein CSVEPGSHEQFF.

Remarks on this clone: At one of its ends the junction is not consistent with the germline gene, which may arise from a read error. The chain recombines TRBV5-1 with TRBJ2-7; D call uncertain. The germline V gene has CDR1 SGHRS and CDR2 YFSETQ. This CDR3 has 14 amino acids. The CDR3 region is CASSLAGSSHEQYF. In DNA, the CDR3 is TGCGCCAGCAGCTTGGCCGGGTCCTCCCACGAGCAGTACTTC.

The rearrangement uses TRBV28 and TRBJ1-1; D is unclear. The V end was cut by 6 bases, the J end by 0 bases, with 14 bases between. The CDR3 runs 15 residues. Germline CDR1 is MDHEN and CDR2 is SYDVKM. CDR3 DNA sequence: TGTGCCAGCAGCACTACCAGCCCATTGAACACTGAAGCTTTCTTT. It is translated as CASSTTSPLNTEAFF. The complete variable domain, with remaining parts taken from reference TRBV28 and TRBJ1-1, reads DVKVTQSSRYLVKRTGEKVFLECVQDMDHENMFWYRQDPGLGLRLIYFSYDVKMKEKGDIPEGYSVSREKKERFSLILESASTNQTSMYLCASSTTSPLNTEAFFGQGTRLTVV.

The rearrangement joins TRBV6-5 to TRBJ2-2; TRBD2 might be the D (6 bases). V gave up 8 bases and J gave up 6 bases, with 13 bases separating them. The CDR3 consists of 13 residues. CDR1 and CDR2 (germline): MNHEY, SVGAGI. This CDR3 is CASGTLPAGELFF. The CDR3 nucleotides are TGTGCCAGCGGGACTCTCCCCGCCGGGGAGCTGTTTTTT.

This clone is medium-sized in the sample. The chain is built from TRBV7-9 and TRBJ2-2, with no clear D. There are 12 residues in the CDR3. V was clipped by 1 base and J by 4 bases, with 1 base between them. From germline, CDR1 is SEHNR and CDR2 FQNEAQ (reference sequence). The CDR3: CASSLGTGELFF. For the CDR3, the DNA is TGTGCCAGCAGCTTAGGCACCGGGGAGCTGTTTTTT. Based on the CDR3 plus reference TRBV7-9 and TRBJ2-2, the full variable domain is DTGVSQNPRHKITKRGQNVTFRCDPISEHNRLYWYRQTLGQGPEFLTYFQNEAQLEKSRLLSDRFSAERPKGSFSTLEIQRTEQGDSAMYLCASSLGTGELFFGEGSRLTVL.

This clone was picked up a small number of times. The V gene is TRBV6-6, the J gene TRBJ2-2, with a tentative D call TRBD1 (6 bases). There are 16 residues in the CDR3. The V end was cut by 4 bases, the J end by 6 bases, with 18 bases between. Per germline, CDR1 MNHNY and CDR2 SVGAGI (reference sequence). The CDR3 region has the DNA TGTGCCAGCAGTTCACACACAGGGCAGGGCGCCGGGGAGCTGTTTTTT. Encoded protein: CASSSHTGQGAGELFF.

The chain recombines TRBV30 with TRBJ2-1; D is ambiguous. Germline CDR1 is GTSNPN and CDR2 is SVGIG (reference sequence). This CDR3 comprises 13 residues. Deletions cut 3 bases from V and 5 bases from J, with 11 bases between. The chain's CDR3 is CAWRRLSDNEQFF. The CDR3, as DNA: TGTGCCTGGAGGCGTCTCTCGGACAATGAGCAGTTCTTC.

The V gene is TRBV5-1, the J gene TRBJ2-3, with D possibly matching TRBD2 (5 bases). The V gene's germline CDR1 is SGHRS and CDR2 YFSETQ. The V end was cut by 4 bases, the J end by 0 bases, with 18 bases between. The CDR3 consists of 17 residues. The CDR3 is CASSRTVLGSSTDTQYF. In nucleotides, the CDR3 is TGCGCCAGCAGCCGCACGGTACTAGGGTCTAGCACAGATACGCAGTATTTT.

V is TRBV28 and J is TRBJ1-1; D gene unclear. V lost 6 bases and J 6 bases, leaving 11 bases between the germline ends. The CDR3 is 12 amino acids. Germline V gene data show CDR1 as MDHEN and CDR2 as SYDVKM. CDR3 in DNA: TGTGCCAGCAGACTTCTATGGGCTGAAGCTTTCTTT. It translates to CASRLLWAEAFF.

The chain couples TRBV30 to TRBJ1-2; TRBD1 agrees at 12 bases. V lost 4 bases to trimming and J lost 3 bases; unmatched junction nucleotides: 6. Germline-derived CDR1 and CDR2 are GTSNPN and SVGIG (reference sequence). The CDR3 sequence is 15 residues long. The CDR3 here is CAWTGQGALYYGYTF. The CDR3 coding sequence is TGTGCCTGGACGGGACAGGGGGCGCTTTACTATGGCTACACCTTC.

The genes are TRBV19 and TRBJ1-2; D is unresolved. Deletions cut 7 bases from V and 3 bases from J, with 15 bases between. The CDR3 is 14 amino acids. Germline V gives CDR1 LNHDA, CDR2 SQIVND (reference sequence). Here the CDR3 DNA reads TGTGCCAGTACAATCCAGATAAACGACTATGGCTACACCTTC. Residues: CASTIQINDYGYTF.